The 17 T cell receptor beta chains below come from one sample, sequenced in a study of cytomegalovirus exposure and HLA in healthy donors. Method: immunoSEQ multiplex PCR; TCRdb's copy keeps in-frame clones and lacks some. The sample has around 350,000 clones, 80% to 90% seen once. Input material: PBMCs. These receptor sequences come from a woman aged 18-29 years in good health and CMV-seronegative.

V and J are TRBV7-9 and TRBJ1-4; D remains unclear. The V gene lost 5 bases and the J gene lost 6 bases, with 19 bases spanning the gap. The length of the CDR3 is 16 residues. Germline V gene sequence: CDR1 SEHNR, CDR2 FQNEAQ (reference sequence). The CDR3 nucleotides read TGTGCCAGCAGCGGAGACCCGACTAACACGGATGAAAAACTGTTTTTT. The encoded protein is CASSGDPTNTDEKLFF.

This rearrangement joins TRBV30 to TRBJ1-2; D not resolved. Germline V CDR1 and CDR2: GTSNPN, SVGIG (reference sequence). Trimming took off 3 bases at V and 8 bases at J, with 19 bases between the two ends. This CDR3 has 14 residues. Here the CDR3 reads CAWRGPDSVRGYTF. CDR3 sequence (DNA): TGTGCCTGGAGGGGCCCCGATAGCGTTCGGGGCTACACCTTC.

J is TRBJ2-7 and V is TRBV5-6; tentative D call: TRBD1 (5 bases). Trimming shortened V by 3 bases and J by 3 bases, and 13 bases separated the two germline ends. Germline V gene sequence: CDR1 SGHDT, CDR2 YYEEEE. The CDR3 consists of 14 residues. CDR3 in DNA: TGTGCCAGCAGCTCGGCAGGGTTCGTCTACGAGCAGTACTTC. Residues: CASSSAGFVYEQYF.

This clone came up once. The chain carries TRBV29-1 and TRBJ2-5; no reliable D call. Trimming shortened V by 2 bases and J by 7 bases, and 5 bases separated the two germline ends. The CDR3 totals 10 residues. Germline V gene lookup returns CDR1 SQVTM and CDR2 ANQGSEA. CDR3 in amino acids: CSVENRTQYF. In nucleotides, the CDR3 is TGCAGCGTTGAAAATAGGACCCAGTACTTC.

The V gene is TRBV19, the J gene TRBJ2-7; 9 bases agree with TRBD1. After removal of 5 bases from V and 2 bases from J, the junction contained 7 bases not matched to a gene. This CDR3 contains 15 residues. From germline, CDR1 is LNHDA and CDR2 SQIVND (reference sequence). The CDR3 DNA reads TGTGCCAGTAGTGTAAGGACAGGGGAGACCTACGAGCAGTACTTC. This encodes CASSVRTGETYEQYF.

The gene calls are TRBV7-8 and TRBJ2-5; D might be TRBD1 (6 bases). CDR3 length: 15 amino acids. Germline V lookup: CDR1 SGHVS, CDR2 FQNEAQ. Trimming removed 1 base from V and 4 bases from J, with 13 bases in between. The CDR3 sequence is CASSLDRGGGETQYF. In DNA form, the CDR3 reads TGTGCCAGCAGCTTAGATCGAGGGGGTGGAGAGACCCAGTACTTC.

The chain links TRBV18 to TRBJ2-3, with D uncertain. Germline CDR1 reads KGHSH; CDR2 reads LQKENI. The CDR3 is 13 amino acids. The V end was cut by 0 bases, the J end by 2 bases, with 3 bases between. As DNA, the CDR3 is TGTGCCAGCTCACCACCTATCACAGATACGCAGTATTTT. This translates into CASSPPITDTQYF.

The chain recombines TRBV2 with TRBJ2-3, with D possibly being TRBD1 (5 bases). Trimming removed 4 bases at V and 1 base at J, with 6 bases between. There are 13 residues in the CDR3. Germline CDR1 is SNHLY and CDR2 is FYNNEI. CDR3 protein: CASSVGGTDTQYF. DNA of the CDR3: TGTGCCAGCAGTGTAGGGGGCACAGATACGCAGTATTTT.

This chain uses TRBV5-1 with TRBJ2-4; D is perhaps TRBD1 (5 bases). CDR1 and CDR2 (germline): SGHRS, YFSETQ. This CDR3 comprises 15 residues. V lost 4 bases, J lost 7 bases, and 18 bases lay in between. As DNA, the CDR3 is TGCGCCAGCAGCCCCGGGCAGGGATCCGGGAACATTCAGTACTTC. Amino acid sequence: CASSPGQGSGNIQYF.

The rearrangement uses TRBV30 and TRBJ1-4; D is unresolved. The germline V gene has CDR1 GTSNPN and CDR2 SVGIG (reference sequence). The CDR3 totals 12 residues. CDR3 amino acids: CAHGRDNEKLFF. The CDR3 DNA sequence: TGTGCTCACGGGAGAGATAATGAAAAACTGTTTTTT.

The V call is TRBV2, the J call TRBJ1-5; D call uncertain. This CDR3 spans 12 amino acids. V was cut by 7 bases and J by 1 base, with 5 bases left in between. Germline assignment: CDR1 SNHLY and CDR2 FYNNEI. The CDR3 sequence: CASKLSNQPQHF. CDR3 DNA sequence: TGTGCCAGCAAGCTAAGCAATCAGCCCCAGCATTTT.

The chain recombines TRBV27 with TRBJ2-3, with 7 nucleotides matching TRBD2. The CDR3 is 16 amino acids. The V gene end was trimmed by 3 bases and the J gene end by 2 bases; junction bases not matched to a gene: 8. Germline V gene data show CDR1 as MNHEY and CDR2 as SMNVEV (reference sequence). The CDR3 loop reads CASSFEAGSYTDTQYF. CDR3 bases: TGTGCCAGCAGTTTTGAAGCGGGGAGTTACACAGATACGCAGTATTTT.

V usage is TRBV25-1 and J usage is TRBJ2-1, with 13 positions matching TRBD2. CDR3 size: 17 residues. Germline V gene sequence: CDR1 MGHDK, CDR2 SYGVNS. V dropped 3 bases and J dropped 4; count of bases not matched to a gene: 6. DNA for the CDR3: TGTGCCAGCAGTGACGATGGGACTAGCGGGAATTACAATGAGCAGTTCTTC. Residues: CASSDDGTSGNYNEQFF.

The rearrangement joins TRBV11-2 to TRBJ1-2; D unclear. The CDR3 runs to 15 residues. V lost 5 bases and J 8 bases, leaving 21 bases between the germline ends. Germline CDR1 reads SGHAT; CDR2 reads FQNNGV. CDR3: CASSPTSGFSGGYTF. The CDR3 DNA reads as TGTGCCAGCAGCCCTACCTCGGGTTTCAGCGGGGGCTACACCTTC.

The chain recombines TRBV2 with TRBJ1-2, with TRBD1 matching over 9 bases. The CDR3 consists of 13 residues. After removal of 8 bases from V and 7 bases from J, the junction contained 8 bases not matched to a gene. Germline CDR1 SNHLY, CDR2 FYNNEI. CDR3 coding DNA: TGTGCCAGCCGGCAGGGACAGGGCTCTGGCTACACCTTC. It encodes CASRQGQGSGYTF. The full variable domain, completed using reference TRBV2 and TRBJ1-2, is EPEVTQTPSHQVTQMGQEVILRCVPISNHLYFYWYRQILGQKVEFLVSFYNNEISEKSEIFDDQFSVERPDGSNFTLKIRSTKLEDSAMYFCASRQGQGSGYTFGSGTRLTVV.

V usage is TRBV10-1 and J usage is TRBJ2-2; possible D gene TRBD1, 5 bases. From germline, CDR1 is WNHNN and CDR2 SYGVQD (reference sequence). Trimming removed 4 bases from V and 1 base from J, with 7 bases in between. The CDR3 is made up of 14 amino acids. In DNA form, the CDR3 reads TGCGCCAGCAGTGGACAGCTGAACACCGGGGAGCTGTTTTTT. This translates into CASSGQLNTGELFF.

This clone was detected once. The genes are TRBV6-5 and TRBJ1-4; D unresolved. The germline CDR1 and CDR2 sequences are MNHEY and SVGAGI. Trimming shortened V by 6 bases and J by 7 bases, and 12 bases separated the two germline ends. The CDR3 runs 13 residues. CDR3 amino acids: CASSPGRSEKLFF. The CDR3 DNA reads TGTGCCAGCAGCCCTGGGAGGAGTGAAAAACTGTTTTTT.